These 21 T cell receptor beta chains share one sample of origin, sequenced in a study of blood T cell repertoires in COVID-19. Libraries were prepared by immunoSEQ multiplex PCR; TCRdb keeps only in-frame clonotypes and omits some of them. This table holds a few hundred thousand clones, roughly 86% found once. The sequenced sample was PBMCs or T cells enriched from blood (not recorded which). Source of these receptors: a woman aged 25 to 39 who had been exposed to COVID-19.

The chain carries TRBV13 and TRBJ2-1; perhaps TRBD2 as D (5 bases). CDR3 length equals 13 residues. Germline loops: CDR1 PRHDT, CDR2 FYEKMQ (reference sequence). The V end was cut by 4 bases, the J end by 9 bases, with 13 bases between. CDR3 bases: TGTGCCAGCAGCTCCCCCGGGGTTGGTGAGCAGTTCTTC. Translating gives CASSSPGVGEQFF.

The chain recombines TRBV28 with TRBJ1-1; D possibly corresponds to TRBD1 (5 bases). The CDR3 totals 14 residues. V was cut by 1 base and J by 10 bases, with 16 bases left in between. The V gene's germline CDR1 is MDHEN and CDR2 SYDVKM. CDR3 in amino acids: CASSLYLARETAFF. The CDR3 DNA follows: TGTGCCAGCAGTTTATACCTTGCCAGGGAAACAGCTTTCTTT.

The rearrangement uses TRBV5-1 and TRBJ2-3, with TRBD2 matching 8 bases. The CDR3 is 15 amino acids. The junction had 4 bases not matched to a gene; V was cut back by 0 bases and J by 4 bases. CDR1 is SGHRS and CDR2 is YFSETQ in the germline V gene. CDR3 sequence reads: CASSLGLASSDTQYF. In DNA form, the CDR3 reads TGCGCCAGCAGCTTGGGACTAGCGAGCTCAGATACGCAGTATTTT.

V and J are TRBV2 and TRBJ2-7, with a weak D call TRBD1 (6 bases). Per the germline V gene, CDR1 is SNHLY and CDR2 is FYNNEI. The CDR3 consists of 14 residues. The V end lost 6 bases, the J end lost 0 bases, and 12 bases lay between the germline ends. CDR3 DNA sequence: TGTGCCAGCAGCAGGACAGCTTTCTCCTACGAGCAGTACTTC. This gives the protein CASSRTAFSYEQYF.

The rearrangement uses TRBV5-4 and TRBJ2-1; 7 nucleotides agree with TRBD1. The CDR3 covers 15 residues. V lost 4 bases and J lost 0; bases outside the gene matches: 4. Germline CDR1 SGHNT, CDR2 YYREEE (reference sequence). The CDR3 nucleotides read TGTGCCAGCAGCCGAGACAGGGACTCCTACAATGAGCAGTTCTTC. Translation gives CASSRDRDSYNEQFF.

The genes are TRBV28 and TRBJ2-7, with a tentative D call TRBD1 (6 bases). Per the germline V gene, CDR1 is MDHEN and CDR2 is SYDVKM. The V end lost 9 bases, the J end lost 1 base, and 25 bases lay between the germline ends. There are 17 residues in the CDR3. The CDR3 coding sequence is TGTGCCAGTAAAGTGGCCAGGGGCGGAATAAATTCCTACGAGCAGTACTTC. Its translation: CASKVARGGINSYEQYF.

This clone was seen a handful of times. The genes are TRBV21-1 and TRBJ2-7; TRBD2, as called in the table, went unchecked against the DNA. TRBV21-1 is recorded as a pseudogene. The CDR3 has 19 amino acids. This CDR3 reads CASSKEVAGPLYLSYEQYF. The CDR3 nucleotides read TGTGCCAGCAGCAAAGAGGTAGCGGGACCGCTATACCTCTCCTACGAGCAGTACTTC.

This chain links TRBV7-9 with TRBJ2-3, with D tentatively TRBD1 (6 bases). The V end lost 5 bases, the J end lost 6 bases, and 15 bases lay between the germline ends. CDR1 and CDR2 (germline): SEHNR, FQNEAQ (reference sequence). The CDR3 runs to 14 residues. CDR3 loop: CASSQQGRLDTQYF. Written as DNA, the CDR3 is TGTGCCAGCAGCCAGCAGGGGCGGTTGGATACGCAGTATTTT.

This chain links TRBV12-5 with TRBJ1-4; D remains unclear. Deletions cut 1 base from V and 6 bases from J, with 9 bases between. Germline values: CDR1 LGHNT, CDR2 FRNRAP. There are 14 residues in the CDR3. CDR3 sequence: CASGLGTRDEKLFF. DNA of the CDR3: TGTGCTAGTGGTTTGGGCACGCGGGATGAAAAACTGTTTTTT. The whole variable domain, filled in from reference TRBV12-5 and TRBJ1-4, reads DARVTQTPRHKVTEMGQEVTMRCQPILGHNTVFWYRQTMMQGLELLAYFRNRAPLDDSGMPKDRFSAEMPDATLATLKIQPSEPRDSAVYFCASGLGTRDEKLFFGSGTQLSVL.

The chain joins TRBV6-1 to TRBJ2-7, with 9 bases aligning to TRBD1. The CDR3 runs to 17 residues. V shed 0 bases, J shed 6 bases, and the junction held 12 bases outside the gene matches. Germline CDR1 is MNHNS and CDR2 is SASEGT. In DNA form, the CDR3 reads TGTGCCAGCAGTGAAGCGCGGGGGACAGGGCCCTTAAGCGAGCAGTACTTC. Translating it yields CASSEARGTGPLSEQYF.

This clone was found a few times. The genes are TRBV6-2 or TRBV6-3 and TRBJ1-6; 9 nucleotides line up with TRBD1. Trimming took 2 bases from V and 5 from J; bases not matched to a gene: 7. CDR3 length equals 17 residues. CDR1 MNHEY and CDR2 SVGEGT come from the germline V gene. The CDR3 reads CASSYIRRDRDNSPLHF. For the CDR3, the DNA is TGTGCCAGCAGTTACATCCGCCGGGACAGGGATAATTCACCCCTCCACTTT.

The chain combines TRBV10-2 with TRBJ1-1; 8 bases agree with TRBD1. Trimming took 6 bases from V and 4 from J; bases not matched to a gene: 4. The CDR3 length is 13 residues. Germline CDR1 WSHSY, CDR2 SAAADI. CDR3 residues: CASRDRVRTEAFF. The CDR3 DNA reads TGCGCCAGCAGGGACAGGGTTCGCACTGAAGCTTTCTTT.

J is TRBJ1-2 and V is TRBV7-6; TRBD1 matches 10 bases. CDR3 size: 14 residues. Unmatched junction bases numbered 3, after V lost 5 bases and J lost 3 bases. The germline CDR1 and CDR2 sequences are SGHVS and FNYEAQ. The CDR3 nucleotides are TGTGCCAGCAGCCCGGGGACAGGGGACTATGGCTACACCTTC. It codes for CASSPGTGDYGYTF.

The chain uses TRBV6-5 and TRBJ2-7; TRBD2 agrees at 13 bases. This CDR3 contains 15 residues. Germline CDR1 reads MNHEY; CDR2 reads SVGAGI. After removal of 6 bases from V and 4 bases from J, the junction contained 6 bases not matched to a gene. As DNA, the CDR3 is TGTGCCAGCAGACCCACTAGCGGGAGGGCATACGAGCAGTACTTC. Protein: CASRPTSGRAYEQYF.

This clone has a single count. The chain has TRBV28 and TRBJ1-2, with 9 bases fitting TRBD1. The germline CDR1 and CDR2 sequences are MDHEN and SYDVKM. The CDR3 sequence is 15 residues long. After removal of 1 base from V and 4 bases from J, the junction contained 4 bases not matched to a gene. This chain's CDR3 is CASSLYQTGGYGYTF. For the CDR3, the DNA is TGTGCCAGCAGTTTATACCAGACAGGGGGCTATGGCTACACCTTC.

Only one count was recorded for this clone. The chain recombines TRBV3-1 (or the pseudogene TRBV3-2) with TRBJ1-3; no firm D call. This CDR3 is 17 amino acids long. Germline V lookup: CDR1 LGHDT, CDR2 YNNKEL (reference sequence). V was pared by 4 bases and J by 7 bases, with 23 bases between. CDR3 sequence: CASSREDTSLLRNTIYF. The CDR3 nucleotides are TGTGCCAGCAGCCGAGAAGATACTTCGCTACTCCGGAACACCATATATTTT.

CDR3 sequence: CASNAPTYEQYF. The DNA for the CDR3 is TGTGCCAGCAACGCGCCAACCTACGAGCAGTACTTC. The chain combines TRBV28 with TRBJ2-7, with unresolved D. This CDR3 spans 12 amino acids. V gave up 7 bases and J gave up 2 bases, with 9 bases separating them. The germline CDR1 and CDR2 sequences are MDHEN and SYDVKM.

This clone was seen only once. The chain carries TRBV27 and TRBJ2-5; D is perhaps TRBD1 (6 bases). This CDR3 comprises 14 residues. V was clipped by 2 bases and J by 4 bases, with 11 bases between them. Germline V gene data show CDR1 as MNHEY and CDR2 as SMNVEV (reference sequence). The CDR3 sequence: CASSLPRGPETQYF. The DNA of the CDR3 is TGTGCCAGCAGTTTACCCAGGGGACCAGAGACCCAGTACTTC.

The chain has TRBV7-8 and TRBJ2-2; 7 bases fit TRBD1. The junction had 8 bases not matched to a gene; V was cut back by 7 bases and J by 3 bases. The CDR3 is made up of 15 amino acids. Germline V gene sequence: CDR1 SGHVS, CDR2 FQNEAQ. The DNA of the CDR3 is TGTGCCAGCACCTCAGGGGGATATGACACCGGGGAGCTGTTTTTT. It specifies CASTSGGYDTGELFF.

The chain recombines TRBV9 with TRBJ1-5; TRBD1 might be the D (5 bases). Germline CDR1 and CDR2: SGDLS and YYNGEE. CDR3 length equals 14 residues. Trimming stripped 0 bases from V and 6 bases from J, with 10 bases between. For the CDR3, the DNA is TGTGCCAGCAGCGTAGCTGGGGGGTTTCAGCCCCAGCATTTT. Its protein is CASSVAGGFQPQHF.

The chain couples TRBV4-2 to TRBJ2-1; 11 positions agree with TRBD1. Unmatched junction bases numbered 1, after V lost 0 bases and J lost 3 bases. CDR3 length: 16 amino acids. From germline, CDR1 is LGHNA and CDR2 YNFKEQ. The CDR3 DNA follows: TGTGCCAGCAGCCAAGATGGGACAGGGGGCTACAATGAGCAGTTCTTC. Translating it yields CASSQDGTGGYNEQFF.